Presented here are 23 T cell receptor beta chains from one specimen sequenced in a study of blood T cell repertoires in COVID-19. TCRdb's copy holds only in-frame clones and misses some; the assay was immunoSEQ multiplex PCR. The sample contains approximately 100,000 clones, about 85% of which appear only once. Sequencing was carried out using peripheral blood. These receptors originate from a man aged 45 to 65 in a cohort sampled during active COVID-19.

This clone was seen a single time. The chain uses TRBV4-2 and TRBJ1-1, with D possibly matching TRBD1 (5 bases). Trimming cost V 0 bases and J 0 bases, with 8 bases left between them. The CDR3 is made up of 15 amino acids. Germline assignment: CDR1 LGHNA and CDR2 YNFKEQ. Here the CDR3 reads CASSQDAGMNTEAFF. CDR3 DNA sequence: TGTGCCAGCAGCCAAGATGCAGGGATGAACACTGAAGCTTTCTTT.

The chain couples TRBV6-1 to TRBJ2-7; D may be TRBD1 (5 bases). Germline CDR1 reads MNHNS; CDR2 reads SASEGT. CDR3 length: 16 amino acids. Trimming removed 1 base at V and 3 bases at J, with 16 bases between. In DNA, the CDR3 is TGTGCCAGCAGTGAAGGGTCAGGGCAAGTGTACTACGAGCAGTACGTC. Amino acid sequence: CASSEGSGQVYYEQYV.

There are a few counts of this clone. The CDR3 spells CASSPRTGFSYGYTF. For the CDR3, the DNA is TGTGCCAGCAGTCCCCGGACAGGATTTTCCTATGGCTACACCTTC. The chain carries TRBV27 and TRBJ1-2; 7 bases match TRBD1. The ends lost 5 bases at V and 4 bases at J; junction bases unmatched: 10. This CDR3 is built from 15 residues. CDR1 MNHEY and CDR2 SMNVEV come from the germline V gene (reference sequence).

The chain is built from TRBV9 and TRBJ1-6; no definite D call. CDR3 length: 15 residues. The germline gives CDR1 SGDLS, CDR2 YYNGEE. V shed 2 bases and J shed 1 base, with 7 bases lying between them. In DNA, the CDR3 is TGTGCCAGCAGCGTGGCAGTATCCTATAATTCACCCCTCCACTTT. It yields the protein CASSVAVSYNSPLHF.

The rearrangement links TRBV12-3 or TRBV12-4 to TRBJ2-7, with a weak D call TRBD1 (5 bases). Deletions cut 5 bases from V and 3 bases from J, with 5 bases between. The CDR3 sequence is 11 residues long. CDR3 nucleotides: TGTGCCAGCAGTGACAGCTACGAGCAGTACTTC. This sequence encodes CASSDSYEQYF.

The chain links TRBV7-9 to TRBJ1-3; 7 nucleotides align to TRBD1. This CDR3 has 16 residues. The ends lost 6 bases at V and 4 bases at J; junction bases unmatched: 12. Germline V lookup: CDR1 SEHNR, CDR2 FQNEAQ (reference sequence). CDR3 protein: CASRLTSGQAGNTIYF. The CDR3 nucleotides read TGTGCCAGCAGACTCACTTCTGGACAGGCAGGAAACACCATATATTTT.

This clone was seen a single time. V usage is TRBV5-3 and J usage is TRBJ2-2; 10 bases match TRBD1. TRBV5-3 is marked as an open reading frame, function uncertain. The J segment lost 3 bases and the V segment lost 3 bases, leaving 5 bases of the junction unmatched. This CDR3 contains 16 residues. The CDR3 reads CARSSGGTGDTGELFF. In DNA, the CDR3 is TGTGCCAGAAGCTCCGGGGGGACAGGGGACACCGGGGAGCTGTTTTTT.

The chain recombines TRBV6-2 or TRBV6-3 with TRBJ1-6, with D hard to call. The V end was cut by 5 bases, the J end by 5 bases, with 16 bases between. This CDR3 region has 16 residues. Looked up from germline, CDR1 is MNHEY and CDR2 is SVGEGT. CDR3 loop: CASSRPPGRDNSPLHF. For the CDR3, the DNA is TGTGCCAGCAGTCGTCCCCCGGGGAGAGATAATTCACCCCTCCACTTT.

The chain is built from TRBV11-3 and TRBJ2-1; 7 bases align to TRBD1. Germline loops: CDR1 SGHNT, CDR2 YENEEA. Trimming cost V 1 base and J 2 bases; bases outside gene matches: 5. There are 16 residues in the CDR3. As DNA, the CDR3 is TGTGCCAGCAGCTTAGGCTTGGGACAGACCTACAATGAGCAGTTCTTC. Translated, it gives CASSLGLGQTYNEQFF. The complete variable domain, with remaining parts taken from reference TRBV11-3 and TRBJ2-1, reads EAGVVQSPRYKIIEKKQPVAFWCNPISGHNTLYWYLQNLGQGPELLIRYENEEAVDDSQLPKDRFSAERLKGVDSTLKIQPAELGDSAVYLCASSLGLGQTYNEQFFGPGTRLTVL.

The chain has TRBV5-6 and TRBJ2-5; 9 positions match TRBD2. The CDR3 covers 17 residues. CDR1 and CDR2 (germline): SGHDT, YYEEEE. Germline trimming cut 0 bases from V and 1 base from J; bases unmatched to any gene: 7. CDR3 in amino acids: CASSLEMSGGSQETQYF. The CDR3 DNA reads TGTGCCAGCAGCTTGGAGATGAGCGGGGGGTCCCAAGAGACCCAGTACTTC.

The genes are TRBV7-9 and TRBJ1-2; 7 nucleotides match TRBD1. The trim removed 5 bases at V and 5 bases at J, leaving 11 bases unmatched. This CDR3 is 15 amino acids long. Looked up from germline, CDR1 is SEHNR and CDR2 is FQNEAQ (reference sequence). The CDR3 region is CASSKQETGRYGYTF. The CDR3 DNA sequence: TGTGCCAGCAGCAAACAAGAGACAGGGAGGTATGGCTACACCTTC.

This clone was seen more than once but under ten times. CDR3 protein: CASSLVAGWSYGYTF. CDR3 nucleotides: TGTGCCAGCAGCTTGGTAGCAGGGTGGTCGTATGGCTACACCTTC. V and J are TRBV5-6 and TRBJ1-2; maybe TRBD1 (5 bases). The CDR3 is made up of 15 amino acids. Trimming took off 0 bases at V and 5 bases at J, with 14 bases between the two ends. Germline lookup yields CDR1 SGHDT and CDR2 YYEEEE.

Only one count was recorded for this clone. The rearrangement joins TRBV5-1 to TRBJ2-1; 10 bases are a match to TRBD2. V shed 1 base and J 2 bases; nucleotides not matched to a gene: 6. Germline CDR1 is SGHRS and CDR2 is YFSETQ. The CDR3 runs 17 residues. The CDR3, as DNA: TGCGCCAGCAGCTTGACCATAGCGGGGGGCCCCTACAATGAGCAGTTCTTC. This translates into CASSLTIAGGPYNEQFF.

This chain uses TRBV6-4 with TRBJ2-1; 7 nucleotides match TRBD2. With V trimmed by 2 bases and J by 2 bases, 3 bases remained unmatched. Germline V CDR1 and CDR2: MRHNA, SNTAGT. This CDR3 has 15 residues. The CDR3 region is CASSDGAGTYNEQFF. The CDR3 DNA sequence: TGTGCCAGCAGTGACGGAGCGGGAACCTACAATGAGCAGTTCTTC.

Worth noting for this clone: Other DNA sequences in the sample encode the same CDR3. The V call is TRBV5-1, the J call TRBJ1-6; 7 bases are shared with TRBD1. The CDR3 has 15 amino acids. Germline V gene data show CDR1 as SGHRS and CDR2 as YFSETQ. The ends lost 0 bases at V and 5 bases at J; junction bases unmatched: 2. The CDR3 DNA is TGCGCCAGCAGCTTGGGACAGGGTGATAATTCACCCCTCCACTTT. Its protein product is CASSLGQGDNSPLHF.

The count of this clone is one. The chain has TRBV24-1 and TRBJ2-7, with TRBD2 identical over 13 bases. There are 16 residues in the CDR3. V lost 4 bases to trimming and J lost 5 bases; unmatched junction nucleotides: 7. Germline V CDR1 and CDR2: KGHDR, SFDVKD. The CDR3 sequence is CATSEGLAGPLDEQYF. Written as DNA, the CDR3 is TGTGCCACCAGTGAGGGACTAGCGGGGCCCCTCGACGAGCAGTACTTC.

In DNA, the CDR3 is TGTGCCAGCAGCGTAGGCGTTGTGCCTCTCTCGGGCAATGAGCAGTTCTTC. Protein sequence: CASSVGVVPLSGNEQFF. J is TRBJ2-1 and V is TRBV9; the D is unclear. Germline V gene data show CDR1 as SGDLS and CDR2 as YYNGEE. V lost 0 bases and J lost 6, with 19 bases in between. This CDR3 comprises 17 residues.

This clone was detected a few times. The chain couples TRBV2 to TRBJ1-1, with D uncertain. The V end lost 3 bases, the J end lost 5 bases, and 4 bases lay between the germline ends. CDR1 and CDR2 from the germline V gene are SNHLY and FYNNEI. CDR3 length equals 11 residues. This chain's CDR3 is CASSDRTEAFF. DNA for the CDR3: TGTGCCAGCAGTGACAGAACTGAAGCTTTCTTT.

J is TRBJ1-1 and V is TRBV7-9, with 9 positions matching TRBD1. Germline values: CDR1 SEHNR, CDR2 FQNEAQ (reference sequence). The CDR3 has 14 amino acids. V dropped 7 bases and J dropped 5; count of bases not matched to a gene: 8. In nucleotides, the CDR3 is TGTGCCAGCACCCACTGGGACAGGGAAACTGAAGCTTTCTTT. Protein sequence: CASTHWDRETEAFF.

The CDR3 protein is CASSLIGTEDQPQHF. The CDR3 nucleotides read TGCGCCAGCAGCTTGATTGGGACAGAAGATCAGCCCCAGCATTTT. The V and J genes are TRBV5-1 and TRBJ1-5, with TRBD1 matching 7 bases. Trimming at V came to 1 base and at J to 5 bases, leaving 6 bases not matched to a gene. Germline values: CDR1 SGHRS, CDR2 YFSETQ. This CDR3 spans 15 amino acids.

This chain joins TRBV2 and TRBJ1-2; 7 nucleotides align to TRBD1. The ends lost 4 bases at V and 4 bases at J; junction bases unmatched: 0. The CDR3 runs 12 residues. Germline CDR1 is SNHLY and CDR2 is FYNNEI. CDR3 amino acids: CASSAGGYGYTF. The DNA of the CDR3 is TGTGCCAGCAGTGCAGGGGGCTATGGCTACACCTTC.

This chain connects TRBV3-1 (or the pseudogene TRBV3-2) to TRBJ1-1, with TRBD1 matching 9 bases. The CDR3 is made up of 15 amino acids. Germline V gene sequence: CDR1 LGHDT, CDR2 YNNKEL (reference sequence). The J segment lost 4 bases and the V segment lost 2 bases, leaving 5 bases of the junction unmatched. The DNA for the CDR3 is TGTGCCAGCAGCCAACGCGACAGGGGGGCCACTGAAGCTTTCTTT. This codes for CASSQRDRGATEAFF.

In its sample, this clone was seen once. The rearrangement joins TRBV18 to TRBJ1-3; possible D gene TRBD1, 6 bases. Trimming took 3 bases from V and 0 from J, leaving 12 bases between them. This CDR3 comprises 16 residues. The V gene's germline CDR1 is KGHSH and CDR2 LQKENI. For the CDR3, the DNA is TGTGCCAGCTCACCTAGAGGGGGACCCTCTGGAAACACCATATATTTT. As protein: CASSPRGGPSGNTIYF. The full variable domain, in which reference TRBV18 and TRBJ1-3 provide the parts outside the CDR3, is NAGVMQNPRHLVRRRGQEARLRCSPMKGHSHVYWYRQLPEEGLKFMVYLQKENIIDESGMPKERFSAEFPKEGPSILRIQQVVRGDSAAYFCASSPRGGPSGNTIYFGEGSWLTVV.